Below, 18 T cell receptor beta chains from the same sample are listed, as sequenced in a study of beta chain bispecific antibodies for T cell cancers. Notes on the study in general: In these mixed samples, most targeted TRBV reads derived from the leukemia cell line.

No antigen is known for these receptors. TCRdb reprocessed the 5' RACE reads with MiXCR, giving one entry per CDR3 protein. The repertoire holds about 9,000 distinct CDR3 sequences, with 2.2% as singletons. Blood mononuclear cells were expanded for 3 days using either OKT3 anti-CD3 antibody or CD3/CD28 beads. The sequenced sample was T cells from a healthy donor cultured with Jurkat leukemia cells, obtained from a culture containing an anti-CD19 bispecific antibody. The receptors stem from a human donor in good health. Some clones in this sample may be carry-over from other donors' samples.

In this sample, this clonotype turned up many times. The V and J genes are TRBV6-1 and TRBJ2-3; the D call may be TRBD1 or TRBD2 (5 bases each). CDR1 and CDR2 (germline): MNHNS, SASEGT. V was clipped by 0 bases and J by 2 bases, with 12 bases between them. The CDR3 is 16 amino acids. The CDR3 sequence is CASSEARGTITDTQYF. The DNA of the CDR3 is TGTGCCAGCAGTGAAGCTCGAGGGACCATCACAGATACGCAGTATTTT.

This clonotype was detected ten times or more. This chain joins TRBV27 and TRBJ2-3; D not resolved. Trimming removed 2 bases from V and 7 bases from J, with 10 bases in between. CDR3 length equals 13 residues. Germline CDR1 MNHEY, CDR2 SMNVEV (reference sequence). The CDR3 DNA reads as TGTGCCAGCAGTTTAGGTTCAGTTCATACGCAGTATTTT. It codes for CASSLGSVHTQYF.

This clonotype was found many times. CDR3 region: CATRQGHSYEQYF. The CDR3 region has the DNA TGTGCCACAAGACAGGGGCACTCCTACGAGCAGTACTTC. The V gene is TRBV19, the J gene TRBJ2-7; 8 bases map to TRBD1. CDR3 length: 13 amino acids. The germline V gene encodes CDR1 LNHDA and CDR2 SQIVND (reference sequence). The junction had 5 bases not matched to a gene; V was cut back by 10 bases and J by 0 bases.

This clonotype was recorded at least ten times. The chain has TRBV10-3 and TRBJ2-5, with 7 positions matching TRBD2. The germline V gene encodes CDR1 ENHRY and CDR2 SYGVKD. The CDR3 covers 14 residues. V gave up 4 bases and J gave up 5 bases; unmatched junction bases: 7. CDR3 nucleotides: TGTGCCATCAGTGCCCCGGGGGAGGGTGAGACCCAGTACTTC. Protein product: CAISAPGEGETQYF.

This clonotype occurred many times. V is TRBV7-9 and J is TRBJ2-3; no firm D call. Trimming took 6 bases from V and 4 from J, leaving 8 bases between them. CDR1 and CDR2 (germline): SEHNR, FQNEAQ (reference sequence). The CDR3 runs 12 residues. The CDR3 sequence is CASRFISDTQYF. As DNA, the CDR3 is TGTGCCAGCAGATTCATATCAGATACGCAGTATTTT.

This clonotype was counted ten times or more. The chain carries TRBV3-1 and TRBJ2-3, with 10 positions matching TRBD2. The germline V gene has CDR1 LGHDT and CDR2 YNNKEL (reference sequence). There are 15 residues in the CDR3. V shed 4 bases and J 5 bases; nucleotides not matched to a gene: 6. The CDR3 DNA reads TGTGCCAGCAGCCTCAGCGGGGGGGCCAAAGATACGCAGTATTTT. Translating gives CASSLSGGAKDTQYF.

There are many counts of this clonotype. CDR3 residues: CASSLRGQGMEDTQYF. The DNA for the CDR3 is TGTGCCAGCAGCTTAAGGGGACAGGGGATGGAAGATACGCAGTATTTT. V is TRBV11-3 and J is TRBJ2-3, with 10 bases that match TRBD1. Germline CDR1 reads SGHNT; CDR2 reads YENEEA. Losses at the gene ends were 2 bases for V and 5 bases for J; bases not matched to a gene: 7. CDR3 length equals 16 residues.

This clonotype was counted ten times or more. The CDR3 DNA sequence: TGTGCCAGCAGCACTGACGTAGGGGAAAAACTGTTTTTT. Protein product: CASSTDVGEKLFF. The chain combines TRBV11-2 with TRBJ1-4, with D hard to call. CDR1 and CDR2 (germline): SGHAT, FQNNGV. V dropped 5 bases and J dropped 8 bases, with 12 bases sitting between them. The CDR3 extends over 13 amino acids.

Concerning this clonotype: A clone one base away is much larger, so this may be a read error. This chain connects TRBV4-1 to TRBJ2-2; the match to TRBD1 covers 9 bases. The CDR3 is 15 amino acids. Looked up from germline, CDR1 is MGHRA and CDR2 is YSYEKL. In nucleotides, the CDR3 is TGCGCCGGCAGCCAAACAGGGGGCTGGACCGGGGAGCTGTTTTTT. This gives the protein CAGSQTGGWTGELFF.

The V and J genes are TRBV5-6 and TRBJ1-1; 7 bases fit TRBD1. V trimming: 0 bases; J trimming: 5 bases; junction bases outside the gene matches: 7. CDR1 SGHDT and CDR2 YYEEEE come from the germline V gene. There are 15 residues in the CDR3. CDR3 nucleotides: TGTGCCAGCAGCTTGGCCGGAAGGGGGCGGACTGAAGCTTTCTTT. Protein product: CASSLAGRGRTEAFF.

This clonotype was seen many times. The chain is built from TRBV4-1 and TRBJ1-1; D is unresolved. The CDR3 runs 14 residues. Per germline, CDR1 MGHRA and CDR2 YSYEKL. V dropped 3 bases and J dropped 0 bases, with 8 bases sitting between them. DNA for the CDR3: TGCGCCAGCAGCCACAGCGTGTTGAACACTGAAGCTTTCTTT. This sequence encodes CASSHSVLNTEAFF.

This clonotype was seen many times. The chain recombines TRBV3-1 with TRBJ1-6; D perhaps matches TRBD1 (6 bases). In germline, CDR1 is LGHDT, CDR2 YNNKEL (reference sequence). CDR3 length: 13 amino acids. V lost 4 bases and J lost 10, with 11 bases in between. The CDR3 DNA is TGTGCCAGCAGCCCCAGGGGCCGATCACCCCTCCACTTT. As protein: CASSPRGRSPLHF.

This clonotype was counted ten times or more. This chain connects TRBV11-3 to TRBJ1-1; no reliable D call. V lost 5 bases and J lost 1, with 8 bases in between. The germline V gene has CDR1 SGHNT and CDR2 YENEEA. The CDR3 covers 13 residues. DNA of the CDR3: TGTGCCAGCAGCCCTACCCGGAACACTGAAGCTTTCTTT. Translation gives CASSPTRNTEAFF.

This clonotype appeared many times. The V and J genes are TRBV7-9 and TRBJ2-5; TRBD2 matches at 8 bases. Looked up from germline, CDR1 is SEHNR and CDR2 is FQNEAQ (reference sequence). CDR3 length: 14 amino acids. The trim removed 5 bases at V and 5 bases at J, leaving 7 bases unmatched. The CDR3 loop is CASSLAGGLETQYF. As DNA, the CDR3 is TGTGCCAGCAGCCTTGCGGGGGGATTGGAGACCCAGTACTTC.

This clonotype was seen more than once but under ten times. The rearrangement links TRBV2 to TRBJ2-4; 7 bases align to TRBD1. Trimming removed 6 bases from V and 4 bases from J; junction bases left unmatched: 6. Germline loops: CDR1 SNHLY, CDR2 FYNNEI. CDR3 length equals 14 residues. The DNA of the CDR3 is TGTGCCAGCAGCGCCGGGACAGTTAAAAACATTCAGTACTTC. It translates to CASSAGTVKNIQYF.

This clonotype was seen at least ten times. This rearrangement joins TRBV19 to TRBJ2-1; D unresolved. Trimming stripped 3 bases from V and 6 bases from J, with 6 bases between. CDR1 LNHDA and CDR2 SQIVND come from the germline V gene (reference sequence). This CDR3 contains 12 residues. The CDR3 nucleotides are TGTGCCAGTAGTATCTCTCTCAATGAGCAGTTCTTC. Translated, it gives CASSISLNEQFF.

This clonotype was counted ten times or more. The V call is TRBV2, the J call TRBJ1-1; no definite D call. With 7 bases removed from V and 0 bases from J, the gap between germline ends came to 9 bases. Germline-derived CDR1 and CDR2 are SNHLY and FYNNEI. This CDR3 is built from 13 residues. CDR3 DNA: TGTGCCAGCATTAACCGCATGAACACTGAAGCTTTCTTT. Its translation: CASINRMNTEAFF.

This clonotype was seen at least ten times. The chain joins TRBV12-3 or TRBV12-4 to TRBJ2-1; 7 bases map to TRBD1. The CDR3 consists of 13 residues. J gave up 9 bases and V 6 bases, and 8 bases lay outside the gene matches. CDR3 amino acids: CASRGTAQGEQFF. For the CDR3, the DNA is TGTGCCAGCAGAGGGACAGCGCAAGGTGAGCAGTTCTTC.